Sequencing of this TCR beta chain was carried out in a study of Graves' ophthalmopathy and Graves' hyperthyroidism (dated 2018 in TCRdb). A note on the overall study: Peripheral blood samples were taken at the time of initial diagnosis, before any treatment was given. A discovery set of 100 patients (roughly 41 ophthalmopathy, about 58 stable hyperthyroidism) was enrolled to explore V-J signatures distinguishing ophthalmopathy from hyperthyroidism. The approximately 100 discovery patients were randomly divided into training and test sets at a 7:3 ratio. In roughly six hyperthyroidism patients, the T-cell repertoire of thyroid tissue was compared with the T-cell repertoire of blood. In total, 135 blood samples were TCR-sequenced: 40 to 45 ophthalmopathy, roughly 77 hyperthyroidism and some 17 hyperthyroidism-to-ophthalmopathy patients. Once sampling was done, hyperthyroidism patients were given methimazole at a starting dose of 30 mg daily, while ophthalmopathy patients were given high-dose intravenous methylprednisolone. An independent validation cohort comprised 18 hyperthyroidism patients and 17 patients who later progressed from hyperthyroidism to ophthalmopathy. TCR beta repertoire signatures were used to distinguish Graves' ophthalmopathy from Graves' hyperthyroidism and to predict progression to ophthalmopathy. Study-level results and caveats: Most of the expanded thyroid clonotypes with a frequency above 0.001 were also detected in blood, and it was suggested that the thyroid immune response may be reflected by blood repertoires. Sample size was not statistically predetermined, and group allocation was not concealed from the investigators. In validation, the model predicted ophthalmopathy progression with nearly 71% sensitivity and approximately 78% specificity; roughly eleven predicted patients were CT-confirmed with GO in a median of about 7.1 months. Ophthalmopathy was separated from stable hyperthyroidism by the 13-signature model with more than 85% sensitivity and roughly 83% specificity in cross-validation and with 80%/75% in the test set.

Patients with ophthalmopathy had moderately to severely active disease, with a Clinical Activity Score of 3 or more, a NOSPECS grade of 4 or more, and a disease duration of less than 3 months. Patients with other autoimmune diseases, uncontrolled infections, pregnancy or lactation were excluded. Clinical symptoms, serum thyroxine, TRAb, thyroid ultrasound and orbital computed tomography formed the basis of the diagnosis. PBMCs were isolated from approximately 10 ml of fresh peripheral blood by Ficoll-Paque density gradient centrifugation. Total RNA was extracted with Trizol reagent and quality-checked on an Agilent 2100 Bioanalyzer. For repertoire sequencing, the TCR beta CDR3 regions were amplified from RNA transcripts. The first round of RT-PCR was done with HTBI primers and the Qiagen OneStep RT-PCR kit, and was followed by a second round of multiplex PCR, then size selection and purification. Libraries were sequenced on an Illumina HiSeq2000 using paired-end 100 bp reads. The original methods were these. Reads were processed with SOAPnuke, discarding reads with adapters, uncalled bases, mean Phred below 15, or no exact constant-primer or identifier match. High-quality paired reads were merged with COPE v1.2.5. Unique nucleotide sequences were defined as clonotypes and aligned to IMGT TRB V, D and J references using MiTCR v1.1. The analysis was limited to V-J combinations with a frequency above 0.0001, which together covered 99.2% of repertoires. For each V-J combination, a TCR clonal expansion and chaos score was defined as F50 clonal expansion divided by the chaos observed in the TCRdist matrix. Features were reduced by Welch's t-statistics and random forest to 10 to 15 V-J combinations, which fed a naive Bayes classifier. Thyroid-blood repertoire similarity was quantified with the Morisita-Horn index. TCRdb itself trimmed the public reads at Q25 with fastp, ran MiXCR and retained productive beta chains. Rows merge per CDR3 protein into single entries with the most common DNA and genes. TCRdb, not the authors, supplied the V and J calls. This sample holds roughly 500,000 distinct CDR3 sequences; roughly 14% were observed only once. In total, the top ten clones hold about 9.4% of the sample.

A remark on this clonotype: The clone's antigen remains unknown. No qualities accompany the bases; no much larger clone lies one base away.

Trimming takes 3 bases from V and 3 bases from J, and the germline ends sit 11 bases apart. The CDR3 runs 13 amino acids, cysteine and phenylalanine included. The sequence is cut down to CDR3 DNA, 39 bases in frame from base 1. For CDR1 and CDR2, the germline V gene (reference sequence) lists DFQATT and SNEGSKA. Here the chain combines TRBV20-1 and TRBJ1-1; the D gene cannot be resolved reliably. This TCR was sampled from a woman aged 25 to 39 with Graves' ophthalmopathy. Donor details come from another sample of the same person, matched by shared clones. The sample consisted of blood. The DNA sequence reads TGCAGTGCTAGTCACGGGAGGGACACTGAAGCTTTCTTT. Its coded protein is CSASHGRDTEAFF.